The sequence of this T cell receptor beta chain was determined in a study of Graves' ophthalmopathy and Graves' hyperthyroidism. The sequenced template was RNA, covering the TCR beta CDR3 region. Second-round multiplex PCR came after a first-round RT-PCR that employed HTBI primers. TCRdb reprocessed the multiplex PCR reads via MiXCR and lists one record per CDR3 protein. This sample has about 370,000 distinct CDR3 sequences, with approximately 17% found just once. This clonotype was seen a few times. V dropped 2 bases and J dropped 5 bases, with 18 bases sitting between them. The CDR3 runs to 16 residues.

The receptor was isolated from an adult woman with stable Graves' hyperthyroidism. The sequenced material came from peripheral blood. The V call is TRBV12-3 or TRBV12-4, the J call TRBJ2-5; possible D gene TRBD1, 6 bases. This CDR3 reads CASSLSDYRVWETQYF. Written as DNA, the CDR3 is TGTGCCAGCAGTTTATCCGATTACAGGGTCTGGGAGACCCAGTACTTC.